The rows below give T cell receptor beta chains drawn from one sample of a study of cytomegalovirus exposure and HLA in healthy donors. Only in-frame clones appear in the TCRdb table, and some are missing; sequencing was by immunoSEQ multiplex PCR. The profile shows about 110,000 clones, around 80% of them singletons. The sample comprised PBMCs. The receptors shown here come from a young man in good health and CMV-seropositive. Each CDR3 is given with its conserved first and last residue. D genes are given only for firm matches. Only some rows state a clone size, as once, few, many or a class for expanded clones.

CASSGGQAYTDTQYF	TGTGCCAGCAGCGGGGGACAGGCCTACACAGATACGCAGTATTTT	TRBD1	once	TRBV14	TRBJ2-3
CASSLSQDRRYEQYF	TGTGCCAGCAGCTTGTCTCAGGACAGGAGGTACGAGCAGTACTTC	TRBD1	once	TRBV7-6	TRBJ2-7
CASSENLQETQYF	TGTGCCAGCAGTGAAAATTTACAAGAGACCCAGTACTTC	-	-	TRBV6-1	TRBJ2-5
CASSDGSSYEQYF	TGTGCCAGCAGTGACGGGAGCTCCTACGAGCAGTACTTC	-	-	TRBV6-5	TRBJ2-7
CASSFSGQGDGYTF	TGTGCCAGCAGTTTTTCGGGACAGGGTGATGGCTACACCTTC	TRBD1	-	TRBV27	TRBJ1-2
CAISDGLAGVDTQYF	TGTGCCATCAGTGACGGACTAGCGGGGGTAGATACGCAGTATTTT	TRBD2	-	TRBV10-3	TRBJ2-3
CASTSPESRSGYTF	TGTGCCAGCACGTCTCCCGAATCGCGGAGTGGCTACACCTTC	-	-	TRBV2	TRBJ1-2
CASSEGLTGYGYTF	TGTGCCAGCAGCGAGGGCCTGACGGGCTATGGCTACACCTTC	-	once	TRBV7-6	TRBJ1-2
CASNRINTEAFF	TGTGCCAGCAACAGGATCAACACTGAAGCTTTCTTT	-	-	TRBV6-1	TRBJ1-1
CASSFNGGAYEQYF	TGTGCCAGCAGCTTCAACGGGGGGGCCTACGAGCAGTACTTC	TRBD2	-	TRBV5-5	TRBJ2-7